Listed below are T cell receptor beta chains from one sample, sequenced in a study of T cells after posttransplantation cyclophosphamide. TCRdb keeps only in-frame clones here, not all; method: immunoSEQ multiplex PCR. This sample has 20,000 to 30,000 clones, each found more than once. Sequencing was carried out using PBMCs. These receptors came from a man between 50 and 59 years old in good health, CMV-negative, and a related stem cell transplant donor. CDR3s include the opening cysteine and the closing phenylalanine or tryptophan. A D gene is named only where the DNA matches it firmly. The listing skips clone size in some rows; elsewhere it reads once, few, many or a size class.

CDR3nt: TGTGCCAGCAGTGATGGGGGCGACACCGGGGAGCTGTTTTTT; CDR3aa: CASSDGGDTGELFF; d_gene: -; v_gene: TRBV6-4; abundance: many; j_gene: TRBJ2-2
CDR3nt: TGTGCCAGCAGTACAGGGGGCCGGGGTGGGGGCTACACCTTC; CDR3aa: CASSTGGRGGGYTF; d_gene: TRBD1; v_gene: TRBV6-5; abundance: few; j_gene: TRBJ1-2
CDR3nt: TGTGCCAGCAGTGGGACTAGCGGGGCAGATACGCAGTATTTT; CDR3aa: CASSGTSGADTQYF; d_gene: TRBD2; v_gene: TRBV6-4; abundance: medium-sized; j_gene: TRBJ2-3
CDR3nt: TGTGCCAGCAGTGAAATTTCCGGGACAGGGGGTAATGAGCAGTTCTTC; CDR3aa: CASSEISGTGGNEQFF; d_gene: TRBD1; v_gene: TRBV6-1; abundance: many; j_gene: TRBJ2-1
CDR3nt: TGTGCCAGCAGAACTAACACCGGGGAGCTGTTTTTT; CDR3aa: CASRTNTGELFF; d_gene: -; v_gene: TRBV7-3; abundance: many; j_gene: TRBJ2-2
CDR3nt: TGTGCCAGCAGTTACTCGGTCGGCGAGGTTGAGACCCAGTACTTC; CDR3aa: CASSYSVGEVETQYF; d_gene: -; v_gene: TRBV6-5; abundance: many; j_gene: TRBJ2-5
CDR3nt: TGTGCCAGCAGCGTTACCGGACAGTATAATTCACCCCTCCACTTT; CDR3aa: CASSVTGQYNSPLHF; d_gene: -; v_gene: TRBV9; abundance: -; j_gene: TRBJ1-6
CDR3nt: TGTGCCAGCAGTGAGTTCAGGGGTCTGGGAAACACCATATATTTT; CDR3aa: CASSEFRGLGNTIYF; d_gene: -; v_gene: TRBV6-1; abundance: many; j_gene: TRBJ1-3
CDR3nt: TGCGCCAGCAGCCCTGGGAGGAGCTCCTACGAGCAGTACTTC; CDR3aa: CASSPGRSSYEQYF; d_gene: -; v_gene: TRBV4-1; abundance: many; j_gene: TRBJ2-7
CDR3nt: TGTGCCAGCAGTGTAGACGGAGGAAACACTGAAGCTTTCTTT; CDR3aa: CASSVDGGNTEAFF; d_gene: -; v_gene: TRBV2; abundance: many; j_gene: TRBJ1-1
CDR3nt: TGTGCCAGCTCACTCGTGGGACAGGTGAACACCGGGGAGCTGTTTTTT; CDR3aa: CASSLVGQVNTGELFF; d_gene: TRBD1; v_gene: TRBV18; abundance: many; j_gene: TRBJ2-2
CDR3nt: TGTGCCAGCAGCTCGGGATGGGCGGCCGGGGAGCTGTTTTTT; CDR3aa: CASSSGWAAGELFF; d_gene: -; v_gene: TRBV7-2; abundance: many; j_gene: TRBJ2-2
CDR3nt: TGTGCCTGGATACTAGCGGGAGGCACAGATACGCAGTATTTT; CDR3aa: CAWILAGGTDTQYF; d_gene: TRBD2; v_gene: TRBV30; abundance: many; j_gene: TRBJ2-3
CDR3nt: TGTGCTAGTGGTTCTCAGGGGGGAGAGCAGTACTTC; CDR3aa: CASGSQGGEQYF; d_gene: -; v_gene: TRBV12-5; abundance: many; j_gene: TRBJ2-7
CDR3nt: TGTGCCAGCAGCGCTTGGACTAGCGGGGGGGCCAAGCAGTACTTC; CDR3aa: CASSAWTSGGAKQYF; d_gene: TRBD2; v_gene: TRBV7-2; abundance: many; j_gene: TRBJ2-7
CDR3nt: TGCAGCGTTGCCCCGAATGAGCAGTTCTTC; CDR3aa: CSVAPNEQFF; d_gene: -; v_gene: TRBV29-1; abundance: many; j_gene: TRBJ2-1
CDR3nt: TGTGCCAGCAGACAGGGTGAGACGAACACCGGGGAGCTGTTTTTT; CDR3aa: CASRQGETNTGELFF; d_gene: -; v_gene: TRBV2; abundance: many; j_gene: TRBJ2-2
CDR3nt: TGTGCCAGCAGCGATCGAATGACTGGAGTCACTTTCTTT; CDR3aa: CASSDRMTGVTFF; d_gene: -; v_gene: TRBV9; abundance: many; j_gene: TRBJ1-1
CDR3nt: TGCGCCAGCAGCATACAACAGGGTAGTATTGAAGCTTTCTTT; CDR3aa: CASSIQQGSIEAFF; d_gene: -; v_gene: TRBV5-1; abundance: many; j_gene: TRBJ1-1
CDR3nt: TGTGCCAGTAGTAGGGGACAGGGAGGCGAGCAGTACTTC; CDR3aa: CASSRGQGGEQYF; d_gene: TRBD1; v_gene: TRBV19; abundance: many; j_gene: TRBJ2-7
CDR3nt: TGTGCCAGCAGCGGACAGGGGAGGAGCTATGGCTACACCTTC; CDR3aa: CASSGQGRSYGYTF; d_gene: TRBD1; v_gene: TRBV2; abundance: many; j_gene: TRBJ1-2
CDR3nt: TGTGCCAGCAGTGAAGCGACAGGGGGCCAAGAGACCCAGTACTTC; CDR3aa: CASSEATGGQETQYF; d_gene: TRBD1; v_gene: TRBV6-1; abundance: many; j_gene: TRBJ2-5
CDR3nt: TGTGCCTGGCTCCGGGACAGGCAACGACATGGCTACACCTTC; CDR3aa: CAWLRDRQRHGYTF; d_gene: TRBD1; v_gene: TRBV30; abundance: many; j_gene: TRBJ1-2
CDR3nt: TGTGCCACCAGCAGAACCACTAGCGGGAGTGAGACCCAGTACTTC; CDR3aa: CATSRTTSGSETQYF; d_gene: TRBD2; v_gene: TRBV15; abundance: many; j_gene: TRBJ2-5
CDR3nt: TGCGCCAGCAGCAGGACAGGGGACGGCACTGAAGCTTTCTTT; CDR3aa: CASSRTGDGTEAFF; d_gene: TRBD1; v_gene: TRBV5-1; abundance: many; j_gene: TRBJ1-1
CDR3nt: TGCGCCAGCAGCTTGGGGCCGACTAGCACAGATACGCAGTATTTT; CDR3aa: CASSLGPTSTDTQYF; d_gene: -; v_gene: TRBV5-1; abundance: many; j_gene: TRBJ2-3
CDR3nt: TGTGCCAGCAGCTTATCGCCGGGACAGGGCTATGGCTACACCTTC; CDR3aa: CASSLSPGQGYGYTF; d_gene: TRBD1; v_gene: TRBV7-2; abundance: many; j_gene: TRBJ1-2
CDR3nt: TGCGCCAGCAGCTCTGGGACAGCAGGGGATACGCAGTATTTT; CDR3aa: CASSSGTAGDTQYF; d_gene: TRBD1; v_gene: TRBV5-1; abundance: many; j_gene: TRBJ2-3
CDR3nt: TGTGCCAGCAGTGGTAGCGGGGCAAGCCAAGAGACCCAGTACTTC; CDR3aa: CASSGSGASQETQYF; d_gene: TRBD2; v_gene: TRBV2; abundance: many; j_gene: TRBJ2-5
CDR3nt: TGTGCCAGCAGCTCCTGGGACAGGGGGTCGGATACGCAGTATTTT; CDR3aa: CASSSWDRGSDTQYF; d_gene: TRBD1; v_gene: TRBV11-2; abundance: -; j_gene: TRBJ2-3